The 4 T cell receptor beta chains below come from one sample, sequenced in a study of blood T cells in healthy people across ages. Sample-barcoded 5' priming and a J-beta primer mix drove a second PCR of roughly 7 to 11 cycles. TCRdb ran MiXCR on the 5' RACE reads and lists one entry per CDR3 protein. The sample records roughly 2 million distinct CDR3 sequences, roughly 50% being singletons. Sequencing used blood. These receptors came from a woman between 40 and 50 years old in good health.

This clonotype was seen only a few times. The chain recombines TRBV7-2 with TRBJ2-3; no reliable D call. The CDR3 is 16 amino acids. The V end was cut by 4 bases, the J end by 4 bases, with 18 bases between. Looked up from germline, CDR1 is SGHTA and CDR2 is FQGNSA. The CDR3 bases are TGTGCCAGCAGCTCCCAGCCCCAATCTAGGTCAGATACGCAGTATTTT. Encoded protein: CASSSQPQSRSDTQYF.

The J gene is TRBJ2-1, the V gene TRBV10-3; TRBD1 matches at 8 bases. The CDR3 sequence is 15 residues long. Germline V gives CDR1 ENHRY, CDR2 SYGVKD. Trimming removed 7 bases from V and 7 bases from J; junction bases left unmatched: 12. The DNA for the CDR3 is TGTGCCATCACCCCCGGGACAGGATCCGGAAATGAGCAGTTCTTC. Translated: CAITPGTGSGNEQFF.

The gene calls are TRBV24-1 and TRBJ2-1; D may be TRBD1 (6 bases). Germline-derived CDR1 and CDR2 are KGHDR and SFDVKD. The length of the CDR3 is 15 residues. Trimming took off 9 bases at V and 4 bases at J, with 18 bases between the two ends. This CDR3 is CATGWGPTRYNEQFF. CDR3 DNA: TGTGCCACCGGATGGGGGCCGACGAGATACAATGAGCAGTTCTTC.

This clonotype has more than one count but fewer than ten. J is TRBJ1-2 and V is TRBV29-1; TRBD1 might be the D (6 bases). Germline-derived CDR1 and CDR2 are SQVTM and ANQGSEA. V was clipped by 1 base and J by 8 bases, with 20 bases between them. CDR3 length: 15 residues. This chain's CDR3 is CSVEGPTGSLWGYTF. In DNA form, the CDR3 reads TGCAGCGTTGAAGGGCCTACAGGGAGCCTTTGGGGCTACACCTTC.